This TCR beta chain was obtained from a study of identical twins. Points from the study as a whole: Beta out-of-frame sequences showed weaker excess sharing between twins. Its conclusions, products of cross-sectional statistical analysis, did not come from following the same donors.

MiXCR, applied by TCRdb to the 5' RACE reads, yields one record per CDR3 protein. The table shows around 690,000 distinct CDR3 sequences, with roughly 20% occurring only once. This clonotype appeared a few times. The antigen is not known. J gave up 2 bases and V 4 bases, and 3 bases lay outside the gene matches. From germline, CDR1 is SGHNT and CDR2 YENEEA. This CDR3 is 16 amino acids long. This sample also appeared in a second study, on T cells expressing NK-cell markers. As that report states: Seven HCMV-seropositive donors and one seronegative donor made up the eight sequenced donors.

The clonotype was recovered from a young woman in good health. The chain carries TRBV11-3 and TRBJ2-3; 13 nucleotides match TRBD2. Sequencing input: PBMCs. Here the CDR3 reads CASSSGTSGATDTQYF. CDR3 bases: TGTGCCAGCAGCTCCGGGACTAGCGGGGCCACAGATACGCAGTATTTT. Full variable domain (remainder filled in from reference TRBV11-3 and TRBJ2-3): EAGVVQSPRYKIIEKKQPVAFWCNPISGHNTLYWYLQNLGQGPELLIRYENEEAVDDSQLPKDRFSAERLKGVDSTLKIQPAELGDSAVYLCASSSGTSGATDTQYFGPGTRLTVL.